Listed below are T cell receptor beta chains from one sample, sequenced in a study of blood T cell repertoires in COVID-19. Data came from immunoSEQ multiplex PCR; TCRdb stores just in-frame clones and leaves some out. In the table there are 350,000 to 450,000 clones, 80% to 90% of which are singletons. The sequenced sample consisted of PBMCs or T cells enriched from blood (not recorded which). The source is a man under 40 who had recovered from COVID-19. The CDR3 runs from the conserved cysteine through the conserved F or W. D genes are given only for firm matches. The listing skips clone size in some rows; elsewhere it reads once, few, many or a size class.

j_gene: TRBJ1-2
d_gene: TRBD1
v_gene: TRBV6-5
abundance: NA
CDR3nt: TGTGCCAGCAGTTCCGAGACAGGGACCGGCTACACCTTC
CDR3aa: CASSSETGTGYTF

j_gene: TRBJ1-2
d_gene: NA
v_gene: TRBV2
abundance: NA
CDR3nt: TGTGCCAGCAGTGTGACAGAGACGTCGTATGGCTACACCTTC
CDR3aa: CASSVTETSYGYTF

j_gene: TRBJ2-5
d_gene: TRBD2
v_gene: TRBV15
abundance: NA
CDR3nt: TGTGCCACCAGCAGAGGACTAGCGGGAGAAGAGACCCAGTACTTC
CDR3aa: CATSRGLAGEETQYF

j_gene: TRBJ1-1
d_gene: NA
v_gene: TRBV28
abundance: NA
CDR3nt: TGTGCCAGCAGTAAACAGGTTGGCACTGAAGCTTTCTTT
CDR3aa: CASSKQVGTEAFF

j_gene: TRBJ1-5
d_gene: NA
v_gene: TRBV28
abundance: NA
CDR3nt: TGTGCCAGCGGGCAGATCAACAATCAGCCCCAGCATTTT
CDR3aa: CASGQINNQPQHF

j_gene: TRBJ2-7
d_gene: NA
v_gene: TRBV6-5
abundance: NA
CDR3nt: TGTGCCAGCAGTTACTCAGGAGTATGGTTTGGTGAGCAGTACTTC
CDR3aa: CASSYSGVWFGEQYF

j_gene: TRBJ2-7
d_gene: NA
v_gene: TRBV2
abundance: NA
CDR3nt: TGTGCCAGCAGATTACAGGACTACGAGCAGTACTTC
CDR3aa: CASRLQDYEQYF

j_gene: TRBJ2-2
d_gene: TRBD2
v_gene: TRBV7-9
abundance: NA
CDR3nt: TGTGCCAGCAGCTTAGCGGGGGGGACCGGGGAGCTGTTTTTT
CDR3aa: CASSLAGGTGELFF

j_gene: TRBJ2-1
d_gene: TRBD2
v_gene: TRBV27
abundance: NA
CDR3nt: TGTGCCAGCAGTTTGGCGACTAGCGGGCCGAATGAGCAGTTCTTC
CDR3aa: CASSLATSGPNEQFF

j_gene: TRBJ2-6
d_gene: NA
v_gene: TRBV25-1
abundance: NA
CDR3nt: TGTGCCAGCAGTTGGGCCGGGGCCAACGTCCTGACTTTC
CDR3aa: CASSWAGANVLTF

j_gene: TRBJ2-7
d_gene: TRBD2
v_gene: TRBV19
abundance: few
CDR3nt: TGTGCCAGTAGTATTCTTAGCGGGGCAACCTACGAGCAGTACTTC
CDR3aa: CASSILSGATYEQYF

j_gene: TRBJ2-1
d_gene: TRBD2
v_gene: TRBV3-1/TRBV3-2
abundance: NA
CDR3nt: TGTGCCAGCAGCCAAGATAGGGGACTACCCTACAATGAGCAGTTCTTC
CDR3aa: CASSQDRGLPYNEQFF

j_gene: TRBJ2-3
d_gene: NA
v_gene: TRBV27
abundance: NA
CDR3nt: TGTGCCAGCAGTTTAACCCAGCCAGGGGTGGCATCTGATACGCAGTATTTT
CDR3aa: CASSLTQPGVASDTQYF

j_gene: TRBJ1-5
d_gene: NA
v_gene: TRBV7-9
abundance: NA
CDR3nt: TGTGCCAGCAGCTTTACCGCGCGCGGCGATAGCAATCAGCCCCAGCATTTT
CDR3aa: CASSFTARGDSNQPQHF

j_gene: TRBJ1-2
d_gene: NA
v_gene: TRBV12-3/TRBV12-4
abundance: NA
CDR3nt: TGTGCCAGCACCACAACCGGGGGCTACACCTTC
CDR3aa: CASTTTGGYTF

j_gene: TRBJ2-7
d_gene: TRBD2
v_gene: TRBV5-6
abundance: NA
CDR3nt: TGTGCCAGCAGCTTGATTAGCGGGAGTCTCAACGAGCAGTACTTC
CDR3aa: CASSLISGSLNEQYF

j_gene: TRBJ1-3
d_gene: TRBD1
v_gene: TRBV19
abundance: NA
CDR3nt: TGTGCCAGTACCGACAGGGGGTCGACGAACACCATATATTTT
CDR3aa: CASTDRGSTNTIYF

j_gene: TRBJ2-7
d_gene: NA
v_gene: TRBV19
abundance: NA
CDR3nt: TGTGCCAGTAGTATAGGGGGGGGCCGGACCTACGAGCAGTACTTC
CDR3aa: CASSIGGGRTYEQYF

j_gene: TRBJ1-2
d_gene: NA
v_gene: TRBV5-1
abundance: NA
CDR3nt: TGCGCCAGCAGCTTGGCCCGCATGGTACAGGGTAATGGCTACACCTTC
CDR3aa: CASSLARMVQGNGYTF

j_gene: TRBJ1-2
d_gene: NA
v_gene: TRBV4-2
abundance: NA
CDR3nt: TGTGCCAGCAGCCCAAAGACAAGTCTTTTTGTCTATGGCTACACCTTC
CDR3aa: CASSPKTSLFVYGYTF

j_gene: TRBJ2-5
d_gene: TRBD2
v_gene: TRBV7-8
abundance: once
CDR3nt: TGTGCCAGCAGCTTAGTTGCGGGAGGGCCCCTTGAGACCCAGTACTTC
CDR3aa: CASSLVAGGPLETQYF

j_gene: TRBJ2-1
d_gene: NA
v_gene: TRBV19
abundance: NA
CDR3nt: TGTGCCAGTAGTATTGTGGCCCCCGCGGAACAGTTCTTC
CDR3aa: CASSIVAPAEQFF

j_gene: TRBJ1-1
d_gene: NA
v_gene: TRBV11-2
abundance: few
CDR3nt: TGTGCCAGCAGCCTTCGGCGGTACGGTGAAGCTTTCTTT
CDR3aa: CASSLRRYGEAFF

j_gene: TRBJ1-6
d_gene: NA
v_gene: TRBV11-2
abundance: NA
CDR3nt: TGTGCCAGCAGCTCTCCACGGAGGGAAAATTCACCCCTCCACTTT
CDR3aa: CASSSPRRENSPLHF

j_gene: TRBJ1-1
d_gene: NA
v_gene: TRBV27
abundance: NA
CDR3nt: TGTGCCAGCAGTTTGCTGGGAGCTAATGAAGCTTTCTTT
CDR3aa: CASSLLGANEAFF

j_gene: TRBJ1-1
d_gene: NA
v_gene: TRBV19
abundance: NA
CDR3nt: TGTGCCAGTTCCAATACTAGGAACACTGAAGCTTTCTTT
CDR3aa: CASSNTRNTEAFF

j_gene: TRBJ2-7
d_gene: TRBD2
v_gene: TRBV28
abundance: NA
CDR3nt: TGTGCCACTAGCGGGAATACCTTGGAGCAGTACTTC
CDR3aa: CATSGNTLEQYF

j_gene: TRBJ2-2
d_gene: TRBD2
v_gene: TRBV28
abundance: NA
CDR3nt: TGTGCCAGCCGGGGGGGCGCCGACACCGGGGAGCTGTTTTTT
CDR3aa: CASRGGADTGELFF

j_gene: TRBJ2-7
d_gene: NA
v_gene: TRBV7-2
abundance: NA
CDR3nt: TGTGCCAGCAGCCACCACGCGGAGCGGGTCTCCTACGAGCAGTACTTC
CDR3aa: CASSHHAERVSYEQYF